The 26 T cell receptor beta chains presented below share a single source sample, sequenced in a study of CD8 T cells in ankylosing spondylitis. MiXCR, applied by TCRdb to the 5' RACE reads, yields one record per CDR3 protein. The sample lists hundreds of thousands of distinct CDR3 sequences, roughly 32% seen once, with around 4% in the top ten. The sample comprised blood, either unsorted or a sorted T cell fraction (not recorded which). All receptors come from a male donor with ankylosing spondylitis or in good health (not recorded which).

This clonotype appeared a few times. V is TRBV20-1 and J is TRBJ2-1; perhaps TRBD1 as D (5 bases). V lost 6 bases and J 8 bases, leaving 14 bases between the germline ends. The CDR3 runs to 12 residues. Germline CDR1 and CDR2: DFQATT and SNEGSKA (reference sequence). The CDR3 protein is CSAFTGFDEQFF. DNA for the CDR3: TGCAGTGCCTTCACAGGTTTCGATGAGCAGTTCTTC.

There are a few counts of this clonotype. This chain connects TRBV18 to TRBJ2-7, with TRBD1 identical over 7 bases. The CDR3 runs 15 residues. With V trimmed by 6 bases and J by 8 bases, 16 bases remained unmatched. Germline V gene sequence: CDR1 KGHSH, CDR2 LQKENI. CDR3 sequence: CASSPNRDRSTQQYF. The CDR3 region has the DNA TGTGCCAGCTCCCCAAACCGGGACAGATCTACACAGCAGTACTTC.

The chain is built from TRBV20-1 and TRBJ1-1; no clear D gene. Germline V gene sequence: CDR1 DFQATT, CDR2 SNEGSKA (reference sequence). The CDR3 has 11 amino acids. The ends were cut back, 3 bases at V and 2 bases at J, with 4 bases in the middle. The CDR3 protein is CSASYNTEAFF. As DNA, the CDR3 is TGCAGTGCTAGTTACAACACTGAAGCTTTCTTT.

This clonotype occurred once. The chain recombines TRBV20-1 with TRBJ1-1, with a possible D match to TRBD1 (6 bases). From germline, CDR1 is DFQATT and CDR2 SNEGSKA (reference sequence). The V and J ends lost 3 bases and 5 bases respectively, with 19 bases between them. The CDR3 extends over 15 amino acids. CDR3 protein: CSASTPGARRTEAFF. The CDR3, as DNA: TGCAGTGCTAGCACCCCAGGGGCAAGGAGAACTGAAGCTTTCTTT.

This clonotype was observed a few times. CDR3 region: CASSWNQRRTEAFF. The CDR3 DNA is TGTGCCAGCAGCTGGAACCAGAGGCGGACTGAAGCTTTCTTT. V gene TRBV12-3 or TRBV12-4 combines with J gene TRBJ1-1, with no clear D. V was clipped by 6 bases and J by 5 bases, with 16 bases between them. CDR3 size: 14 residues.

This clonotype came up once. V is TRBV5-5 and J is TRBJ1-2; TRBD1 agrees at 10 bases. Germline V gene lookup returns CDR1 SGHKS and CDR2 YYEKEE (reference sequence). This CDR3 is built from 15 residues. Losses at the gene ends were 0 bases for V and 4 bases for J; bases not matched to a gene: 3. The CDR3 loop reads CASSLVGQGSYGYTF. For the CDR3, the DNA is TGTGCCAGCAGCTTGGTGGGACAGGGGAGCTATGGCTACACCTTC.

This chain joins TRBV18 and TRBJ2-5; no reliable D call. Deletions cut 1 base from V and 0 bases from J, with 6 bases between. The CDR3 sequence is 14 residues long. Germline V CDR1 and CDR2: KGHSH, LQKENI. In DNA, the CDR3 is TGTGCCAGCTCACCACGAGAGTACCAAGAGACCCAGTACTTC. It yields the protein CASSPREYQETQYF.

In this sample, this clonotype turned up a few times. The chain uses TRBV6-5 and TRBJ1-6; D is possibly TRBD1 (5 bases). Germline assignment: CDR1 MNHEY and CDR2 SVGAGI. V lost 0 bases and J lost 10, with 16 bases in between. The length of the CDR3 is 16 residues. The CDR3: CASSYSLYGGGSPLHF. For the CDR3, the DNA is TGTGCCAGCAGTTACTCCTTATATGGCGGGGGGTCACCCCTCCACTTT.

At least ten counts were recorded for this clonotype. V is TRBV20-1 and J is TRBJ2-1; D perhaps matches TRBD1 (6 bases). This CDR3 has 14 amino acids. Germline assignment: CDR1 DFQATT and CDR2 SNEGSKA (reference sequence). The ends were cut back, 6 bases at V and 6 bases at J, with 18 bases in the middle. In DNA, the CDR3 is TGCAGTGCAGGTGGGGCAAGGGGGTCCAATGAGCAGTTCTTC. Translating gives CSAGGARGSNEQFF.

V usage is TRBV10-3 and J usage is TRBJ2-7; a possible D gene is TRBD1 (5 bases). V gave up 0 bases and J gave up 3 bases, with 9 bases separating them. The CDR3 extends over 14 amino acids. CDR1 ENHRY and CDR2 SYGVKD come from the germline V gene. The CDR3 loop is CAISESGRIYEQYF. The DNA for the CDR3 is TGTGCCATCAGTGAGTCGGGGCGGATCTACGAGCAGTACTTC.

In its sample, this clonotype was seen a few times. V is TRBV20-1 and J is TRBJ1-1; D possibly corresponds to TRBD1 (5 bases). The CDR3 loop spans 16 amino acids. Looked up from germline, CDR1 is DFQATT and CDR2 is SNEGSKA (reference sequence). V lost 3 bases and J lost 0, with 17 bases in between. The CDR3 coding sequence is TGCAGTGCTAGCCCAGGGCAGAAGAACATGAACACTGAAGCTTTCTTT. This gives the protein CSASPGQKNMNTEAFF.

The chain couples TRBV12-3 or TRBV12-4 to TRBJ2-5; 7 bases line up with TRBD2. The CDR3 has 14 amino acids. V lost 6 bases to trimming and J lost 5 bases; unmatched junction nucleotides: 9. The CDR3: CASRTSREGETQYF. For the CDR3, the DNA is TGTGCCAGCAGAACATCGAGGGAGGGGGAGACCCAGTACTTC.

The rearrangement uses TRBV29-1 and TRBJ1-2, with D perhaps matching TRBD1 (6 bases). Per the germline V gene, CDR1 is SQVTM and CDR2 is ANQGSEA. V was cut by 6 bases and J by 2 bases, with 10 bases left in between. The CDR3 contains 12 residues. CDR3 protein: CSVRDTNYGYTF. The CDR3 DNA sequence: TGCAGCGTGAGGGACACAAACTATGGCTACACCTTC.

Only a few counts were recorded for this clonotype. The chain employs TRBV5-1 and TRBJ2-5, with TRBD1 identical over 9 bases. Germline CDR1 and CDR2: SGHRS and YFSETQ. V lost 4 bases to trimming and J lost 4 bases; unmatched junction nucleotides: 5. The CDR3 runs to 14 residues. The CDR3 nucleotides are TGCGCCAGCAGCGAGGGACAGGGAGGAGAGACCCAGTACTTC. Translation gives CASSEGQGGETQYF. Full variable domain (outside the CDR3, taken from reference TRBV5-1 and TRBJ2-5): KAGVTQTPRYLIKTRGQQVTLSCSPISGHRSVSWYQQTPGQGLQFLFEYFSETQRNKGNFPGRFSGRQFSNSRSEMNVSTLELGDSALYLCASSEGQGGETQYFGPGTRLLVL.

This chain links TRBV20-1 with TRBJ1-2, with a possible D match to TRBD1 (6 bases). The V end lost 1 base, the J end lost 8 bases, and 14 bases lay between the germline ends. Germline loops: CDR1 DFQATT, CDR2 SNEGSKA (reference sequence). CDR3 size: 13 residues. In DNA form, the CDR3 reads TGCAGTGCTAGAGGGGGGGCGAGGGAAGGCTACACCTTC. Amino acids: CSARGGAREGYTF.

This clonotype was observed a handful of times. The chain employs TRBV7-2 and TRBJ2-5; unclear D gene. V was pared by 3 bases and J by 7 bases, with 3 bases between. The CDR3 sequence is 10 residues long. CDR1 is SGHTA, CDR2 FQGNSA, per germline. The CDR3 here is CASSLGTQYF. The CDR3 coding sequence is TGTGCCAGCAGCTTGGGGACCCAGTACTTC. The full variable domain, with the rest looked up from reference TRBV7-2 and TRBJ2-5, is GAGVSQSPSNKVTEKGKDVELRCDPISGHTALYWYRQSLGQGLEFLIYFQGNSAPDKSGLPSDRFSAERTGGSVSTLTIQRTQQEDSAVYLCASSLGTQYFGPGTRLLVL.

This sequence joins TRBV20-1 and TRBJ1-5; D remains unclear. This CDR3 has 11 residues. V lost 6 bases to trimming and J lost 6 bases, with 9 bases between them. CDR1 and CDR2 (germline): DFQATT, SNEGSKA (reference sequence). DNA of the CDR3: TGCAGTGCCTCGCGGGGTCAGCCCCAGCATTTT. This translates into CSASRGQPQHF.

The V gene is TRBV28, the J gene TRBJ2-1; perhaps TRBD1 as D (5 bases). Per germline, CDR1 MDHEN and CDR2 SYDVKM. V lost 6 bases and J 8 bases, leaving 23 bases between the germline ends. CDR3 length equals 16 residues. The CDR3, as DNA: TGTGCCAGCAGACCTAATGTAGGGGCTAGTTGGGATGAGCAGTTCTTC. This encodes CASRPNVGASWDEQFF. The entire variable domain, with the rest obtained from reference TRBV28 and TRBJ2-1, is as follows: DVKVTQSSRYLVKRTGEKVFLECVQDMDHENMFWYRQDPGLGLRLIYFSYDVKMKEKGDIPEGYSVSREKKERFSLILESASTNQTSMYLCASRPNVGASWDEQFFGPGTRLTVL.

This clonotype was counted only a few times. This chain uses TRBV20-1 with TRBJ2-7; 8 bases line up with TRBD2. The germline gives CDR1 DFQATT, CDR2 SNEGSKA (reference sequence). The CDR3 sequence is 16 residues long. J was trimmed by 6 bases and V by 0 bases; bases with no gene match: 13. This CDR3 reads CSARDVTGGARSEQYF. The CDR3 nucleotides read TGCAGTGCTAGAGATGTTACCGGGGGGGCGCGGAGCGAGCAGTACTTC.

This clonotype was recorded a few times. The chain uses TRBV7-6 and TRBJ2-3; D not certain. The CDR3 is 13 residues long. V was shortened by 5 bases and J by 4 bases, with 10 bases between the two germline ends. CDR1 SGHVS and CDR2 FNYEAQ come from the germline V gene. CDR3 loop: CASSPGISDTQYF. In DNA, the CDR3 is TGTGCCAGCAGCCCCGGAATTTCAGATACGCAGTATTTT.

The V and J genes are TRBV12-3 or TRBV12-4 and TRBJ1-2, with D possibly being TRBD1 (6 bases). There are 13 residues in the CDR3. V lost 5 bases, J lost 2 bases, and 9 bases lay in between. CDR3 residues: CASSPTGNYGYTF. Written as DNA, the CDR3 is TGTGCCAGCAGTCCTACAGGGAACTATGGCTACACCTTC.

The chain has TRBV20-1 and TRBJ2-1; no clear D gene. From germline, CDR1 is DFQATT and CDR2 SNEGSKA (reference sequence). Trimming removed 6 bases at V and 6 bases at J, with 9 bases between. This CDR3 is 11 amino acids long. This chain's CDR3 is CSAAQTNEQFF. As DNA, the CDR3 is TGCAGTGCAGCTCAGACCAATGAGCAGTTCTTC.

This clonotype was counted once. The chain joins TRBV5-1 to TRBJ2-3; 7 bases fit TRBD1. CDR1 SGHRS and CDR2 YFSETQ come from the germline V gene. J was trimmed by 4 bases and V by 4 bases; bases with no gene match: 6. The CDR3 loop spans 14 amino acids. The CDR3 loop is CASSLRQGPDTQYF. The CDR3 DNA is TGCGCCAGCAGCCTTAGACAGGGTCCAGATACGCAGTATTTT.

This clonotype was observed at least ten times. V and J are TRBV12-3 or TRBV12-4 and TRBJ2-1; 16 nucleotides line up with TRBD2. After removal of 5 bases from V and 2 bases from J, the junction contained 3 bases not matched to a gene. The CDR3 length is 17 residues. The CDR3 loop reads CASSPGTSGGAYNEQFF. DNA of the CDR3: TGTGCCAGCAGTCCCGGGACTAGCGGGGGGGCCTACAATGAGCAGTTCTTC.

This clonotype was observed a few times. V gene TRBV6-1 combines with J gene TRBJ1-2; D gene ambiguous. CDR1 MNHNS and CDR2 SASEGT come from the germline V gene. Between the trimmed V and J ends, which lost 6 bases and 8 bases, there was a span of 19 bases. The CDR3 runs to 14 residues. CDR3 sequence: CASSLNGPVTGYTF. CDR3 in DNA: TGTGCCAGCAGCTTGAATGGCCCCGTGACGGGCTACACCTTC.

In this sample, this clonotype turned up a few times. This chain uses TRBV10-3 with TRBJ2-1, with 16 nucleotides matching TRBD2. This CDR3 comprises 15 residues. Germline V CDR1 and CDR2: ENHRY, SYGVKD. The junction had 3 bases not matched to a gene; V was cut back by 6 bases and J by 7 bases. Here the CDR3 DNA reads TGTGCCATCAGCAAGGGACTAGCGGGGGGGAATGAGCAGTTCTTC. Translated, it gives CAISKGLAGGNEQFF.